This T cell receptor beta chain was documented in a study of control samples from healthy donors and cancer patients (TCRdb year 2020). Comment on this clone: It has no known antigen specificity. Base-call qualities are not available, and no considerably larger clone is one nucleotide away.

Relative to germline, V is 8 bases shorter and J is 2 bases shorter, with 13 bases between their ends. Its CDR3 holds 13 amino acids, cysteine through phenylalanine. Only CDR3 DNA remains: 39 bases, in frame from the first base. Based on the germline V gene, the CDR1 and CDR2 sequences are ENHRY and SYGVKD. Libraries came from the immunoSEQ multiplex PCR assay. Sourced from immuneACCESS, this table was stored by TCRdb with only in-frame sequences that have V and J called. A share of the clones is absent; for the studies checked, an unresolved V gene accounts for under half, and the remainder has no known explanation. This sample is represented by some 200,000 clones; around 93% of them were singletons. The ten largest account for around 1.6% of the sample.

This TCR came from a man in his late teens or twenties in good health. The source material was blood. The rearrangement combines TRBV10-3 with TRBJ2-7, with the D segment possibly TRBD1 or TRBD2, each aligning over 5 bases. The CDR3 region: CAIRGDVAYEQYF. The bases read TGTGCCATCCGGGGCGACGTAGCCTACGAGCAGTACTTC.